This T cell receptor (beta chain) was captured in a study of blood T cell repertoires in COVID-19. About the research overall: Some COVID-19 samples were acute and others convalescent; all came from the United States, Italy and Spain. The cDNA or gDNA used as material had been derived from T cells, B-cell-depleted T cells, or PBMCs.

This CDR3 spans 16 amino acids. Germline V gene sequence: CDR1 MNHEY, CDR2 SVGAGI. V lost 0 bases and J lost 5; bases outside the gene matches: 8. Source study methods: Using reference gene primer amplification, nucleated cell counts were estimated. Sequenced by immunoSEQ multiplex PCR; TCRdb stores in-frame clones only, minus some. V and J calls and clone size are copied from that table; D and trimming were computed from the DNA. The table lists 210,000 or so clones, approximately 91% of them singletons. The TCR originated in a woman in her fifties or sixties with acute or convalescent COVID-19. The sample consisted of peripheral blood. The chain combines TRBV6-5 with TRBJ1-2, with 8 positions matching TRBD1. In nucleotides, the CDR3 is TGTGCCAGCAGTTACTCTGCGACAGGGGCTGGGTATGGCTACACCTTC. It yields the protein CASSYSATGAGYGYTF.